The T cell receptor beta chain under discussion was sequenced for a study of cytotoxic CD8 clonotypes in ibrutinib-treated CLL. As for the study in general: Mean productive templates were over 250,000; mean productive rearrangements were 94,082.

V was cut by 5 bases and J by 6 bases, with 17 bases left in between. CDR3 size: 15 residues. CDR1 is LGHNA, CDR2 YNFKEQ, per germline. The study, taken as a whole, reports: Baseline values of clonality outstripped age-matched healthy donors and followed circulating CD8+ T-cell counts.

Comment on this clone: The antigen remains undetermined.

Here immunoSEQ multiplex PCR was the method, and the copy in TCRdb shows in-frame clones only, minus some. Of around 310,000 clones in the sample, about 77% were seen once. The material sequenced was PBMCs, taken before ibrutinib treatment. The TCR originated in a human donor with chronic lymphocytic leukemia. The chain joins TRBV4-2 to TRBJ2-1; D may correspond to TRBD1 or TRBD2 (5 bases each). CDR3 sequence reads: CASSWGRGAANEQFF. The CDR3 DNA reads TGTGCCAGCAGCTGGGGCCGGGGAGCGGCCAATGAGCAGTTCTTC.